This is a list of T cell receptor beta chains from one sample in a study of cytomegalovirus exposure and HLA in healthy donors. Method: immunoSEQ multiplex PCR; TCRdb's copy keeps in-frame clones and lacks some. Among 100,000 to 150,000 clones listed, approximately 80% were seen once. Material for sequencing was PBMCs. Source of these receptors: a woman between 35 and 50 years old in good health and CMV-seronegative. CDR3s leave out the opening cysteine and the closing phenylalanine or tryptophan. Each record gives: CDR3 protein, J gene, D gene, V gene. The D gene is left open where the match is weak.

CDR3aa: ASSLGGGRAARNTEAF
j_gene: TRBJ1-1
d_gene: NA
v_gene: TRBV5-1

CDR3aa: ASSLSAFRSYNEQF
j_gene: TRBJ2-1
d_gene: NA
v_gene: TRBV5-4

CDR3aa: ASSYRQVDEKLF
j_gene: TRBJ1-4
d_gene: NA
v_gene: TRBV28

CDR3aa: AWSGTSGSSGANGLT
j_gene: TRBJ2-6
d_gene: TRBD2
v_gene: TRBV30

CDR3aa: ASSLDLGAGQPQH
j_gene: TRBJ1-5
d_gene: NA
v_gene: TRBV5-4

CDR3aa: ATTGVLISGANVLT
j_gene: TRBJ2-6
d_gene: TRBD1
v_gene: TRBV2

CDR3aa: ASSLGLAGVLWDSQY
j_gene: TRBJ2-4
d_gene: TRBD2
v_gene: TRBV28

CDR3aa: ASSVEAGGAGGYT
j_gene: TRBJ1-2
d_gene: TRBD1
v_gene: TRBV9

CDR3aa: ASTGGSDGTGELF
j_gene: TRBJ2-2
d_gene: TRBD2
v_gene: TRBV7-8

CDR3aa: ASSPLAGGTDEQF
j_gene: TRBJ2-1
d_gene: TRBD2
v_gene: TRBV6-5

CDR3aa: ASKSGSSNYEQY
j_gene: TRBJ2-7
d_gene: TRBD2
v_gene: TRBV6-5

CDR3aa: ASSITQGPAGNTIY
j_gene: TRBJ1-3
d_gene: NA
v_gene: TRBV5-4

CDR3aa: ASSLPTGGNQPQH
j_gene: TRBJ1-5
d_gene: TRBD1
v_gene: TRBV28

CDR3aa: ASRGDSGYT
j_gene: TRBJ1-2
d_gene: NA
v_gene: TRBV9

CDR3aa: ASKEAVNTEAF
j_gene: TRBJ1-1
d_gene: NA
v_gene: TRBV10-1

CDR3aa: ASSKLDSYEQY
j_gene: TRBJ2-7
d_gene: NA
v_gene: TRBV27

CDR3aa: ASGQGPLNTEAF
j_gene: TRBJ1-1
d_gene: NA
v_gene: TRBV9

CDR3aa: ASSETSGGYNEQF
j_gene: TRBJ2-1
d_gene: TRBD2
v_gene: TRBV6-1

CDR3aa: ASSEFRENTEAF
j_gene: TRBJ1-1
d_gene: NA
v_gene: TRBV6-1

CDR3aa: ASSSSGRAGELF
j_gene: TRBJ2-2
d_gene: TRBD2
v_gene: TRBV5-6

CDR3aa: ASSHGQGAGNEQF
j_gene: TRBJ2-1
d_gene: TRBD1
v_gene: TRBV27

CDR3aa: ASSIGTGPNQPQH
j_gene: TRBJ1-5
d_gene: TRBD1
v_gene: TRBV19

CDR3aa: ASSEWRGNQETQY
j_gene: TRBJ2-5
d_gene: TRBD2
v_gene: TRBV25-1

CDR3aa: ATSRDLGTGGEKLF
j_gene: TRBJ1-4
d_gene: TRBD1
v_gene: TRBV15

CDR3aa: ASSLLLLAGEHNEQF
j_gene: TRBJ2-1
d_gene: TRBD2
v_gene: TRBV7-6

CDR3aa: ASDEQGLNYGYT
j_gene: TRBJ1-2
d_gene: NA
v_gene: TRBV6-1

CDR3aa: ASAPGGNTGELF
j_gene: TRBJ2-2
d_gene: TRBD1
v_gene: TRBV25-1

CDR3aa: ASSESQGGETQY
j_gene: TRBJ2-5
d_gene: NA
v_gene: TRBV2

CDR3aa: ASSPKSSRDSGNTIY
j_gene: TRBJ1-3
d_gene: NA
v_gene: TRBV5-1

CDR3aa: STGRGWDRGAV
j_gene: TRBJ2-2
d_gene: NA
v_gene: TRBV6-5

CDR3aa: ASSRGQAYEQY
j_gene: TRBJ2-7
d_gene: TRBD1
v_gene: TRBV14

CDR3aa: ASSLGGAGNTIY
j_gene: TRBJ1-3
d_gene: NA
v_gene: TRBV28

CDR3aa: ASSLSSGANVLT
j_gene: TRBJ2-6
d_gene: NA
v_gene: TRBV11-2

CDR3aa: ASSSTSGRVPVLASQY
j_gene: TRBJ2-3
d_gene: TRBD2
v_gene: TRBV7-9

CDR3aa: ASSPRTSGRAPSTDTQY
j_gene: TRBJ2-3
d_gene: TRBD2
v_gene: TRBV7-8

CDR3aa: ASWDRAGYGYT
j_gene: TRBJ1-2
d_gene: TRBD1
v_gene: TRBV2

CDR3aa: AWSAGAGGFSGANVLT
j_gene: TRBJ2-6
d_gene: TRBD1
v_gene: TRBV30

CDR3aa: ASSARDTIY
j_gene: TRBJ1-3
d_gene: NA
v_gene: TRBV7-6

CDR3aa: ASSSALGGETQY
j_gene: TRBJ2-5
d_gene: NA
v_gene: TRBV5-1

CDR3aa: ASSLTEGTGRSSIY
j_gene: TRBJ1-3
d_gene: TRBD1
v_gene: TRBV7-8

CDR3aa: ASSPSGEVNTEAF
j_gene: TRBJ1-1
d_gene: NA
v_gene: TRBV18

CDR3aa: ASGPLGGNTEAF
j_gene: TRBJ1-1
d_gene: NA
v_gene: TRBV28

CDR3aa: ASSKWDLRGGTDTQY
j_gene: TRBJ2-3
d_gene: TRBD2
v_gene: TRBV11-2

CDR3aa: ASRKPGQGKNSQY
j_gene: TRBJ2-4
d_gene: TRBD1
v_gene: TRBV2

CDR3aa: AWGEQVPLH
j_gene: TRBJ1-6
d_gene: NA
v_gene: TRBV30

CDR3aa: ASSATGPTSPLH
j_gene: TRBJ1-6
d_gene: NA
v_gene: TRBV9

CDR3aa: AWEDRADGYT
j_gene: TRBJ1-2
d_gene: TRBD1
v_gene: TRBV30

CDR3aa: ASSRTSGGTQETQY
j_gene: TRBJ2-5
d_gene: TRBD2
v_gene: TRBV11-2

CDR3aa: SVSGGTLYEQY
j_gene: TRBJ2-7
d_gene: NA
v_gene: TRBV29-1

CDR3aa: ASSQGLAGGPGTDTQY
j_gene: TRBJ2-3
d_gene: TRBD2
v_gene: TRBV4-2

CDR3aa: AWSVGQGGQPQH
j_gene: TRBJ1-5
d_gene: TRBD1
v_gene: TRBV30

CDR3aa: ASSEGSGAYEQY
j_gene: TRBJ2-7
d_gene: NA
v_gene: TRBV6-1

CDR3aa: ASSLAGGYPSTDTQY
j_gene: TRBJ2-3
d_gene: NA
v_gene: TRBV5-1

CDR3aa: AISEKRGNQPQH
j_gene: TRBJ1-5
d_gene: NA
v_gene: TRBV10-3

CDR3aa: ASSVGQFYEQY
j_gene: TRBJ2-7
d_gene: NA
v_gene: TRBV25-1